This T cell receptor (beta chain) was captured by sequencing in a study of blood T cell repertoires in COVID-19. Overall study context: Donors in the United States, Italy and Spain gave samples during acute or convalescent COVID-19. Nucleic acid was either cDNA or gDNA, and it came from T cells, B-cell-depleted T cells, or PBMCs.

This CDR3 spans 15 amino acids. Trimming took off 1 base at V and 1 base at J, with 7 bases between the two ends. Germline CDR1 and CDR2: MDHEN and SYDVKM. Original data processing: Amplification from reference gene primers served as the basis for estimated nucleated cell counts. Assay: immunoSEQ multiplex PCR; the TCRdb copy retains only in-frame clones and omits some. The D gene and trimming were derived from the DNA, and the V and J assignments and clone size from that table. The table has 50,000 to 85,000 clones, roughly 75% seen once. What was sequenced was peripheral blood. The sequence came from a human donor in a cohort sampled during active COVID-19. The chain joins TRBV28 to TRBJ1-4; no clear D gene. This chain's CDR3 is CASSLSGLTNEKLFF. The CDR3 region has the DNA TGTGCCAGCAGTTTATCAGGTCTAACTAATGAAAAACTGTTTTTT.